One sample yielded the 24 T cell receptor beta chains listed below, sequenced in a study of cytomegalovirus exposure and HLA in healthy donors. Researchers ran the PCR with 60 Vbeta and 13 Jbeta primers. Assay: immunoSEQ multiplex PCR; the TCRdb copy retains only in-frame clones and omits some. Its table records under 200,000 clones. The sequenced material came from PBMCs. The receptors here all came from a man aged 30 to 39 in good health and CMV-seronegative.

V is TRBV6-6 and J is TRBJ1-5; a possible D gene is TRBD1 (6 bases). Per germline, CDR1 MNHNY and CDR2 SVGAGI (reference sequence). The V and J ends lost 6 bases and 6 bases respectively, with 18 bases between them. This CDR3 contains 15 residues. The CDR3: CASSEGGAAGQPQHF. CDR3 nucleotides: TGTGCCAGCAGCGAGGGGGGGGCAGCGGGTCAGCCCCAGCATTTT.

V usage is TRBV30 and J usage is TRBJ1-1; the D is unclear. CDR1 and CDR2 from the germline V gene are GTSNPN and SVGIG (reference sequence). V shed 3 bases and J shed 7 bases, with 15 bases lying between them. The CDR3 has 13 residues. This CDR3 reads CAWSKGDPNEAFF. CDR3 nucleotides: TGTGCCTGGAGCAAAGGAGATCCAAATGAAGCTTTCTTT.

The rearrangement joins TRBV27 to TRBJ1-5; no reliable D call. V shed 8 bases and J shed 7 bases, with 18 bases lying between them. The CDR3 has 14 residues. Germline CDR1 is MNHEY and CDR2 is SMNVEV (reference sequence). CDR3 nucleotides: TGTGCCAGCGAAGGCCCCACAGCAACCCAGCCCCAGCATTTT. This gives the protein CASEGPTATQPQHF.

The chain has TRBV9 and TRBJ2-6; TRBD1 matches 9 bases. CDR3 length: 18 residues. The germline V gene has CDR1 SGDLS and CDR2 YYNGEE. The trim removed 3 bases at V and 0 bases at J, leaving 7 bases unmatched. CDR3 nucleotides: TGTGCCAGCAGCGCGAGGGACAGGGTTCGCTCTGGGGCCAACGTCCTGACTTTC. Translated: CASSARDRVRSGANVLTF.

The chain recombines TRBV27 with TRBJ2-7; 7 bases agree with TRBD1. From germline, CDR1 is MNHEY and CDR2 SMNVEV (reference sequence). V trimming: 8 bases; J trimming: 3 bases; junction bases outside the gene matches: 10. This CDR3 comprises 14 residues. The CDR3 reads CASQRGGSSYEQYF. The CDR3 nucleotides read TGTGCCAGCCAACGAGGGGGCTCAAGCTACGAGCAGTACTTC.

This chain links TRBV7-8 with TRBJ2-6; TRBD1 might be the D (6 bases). The CDR3 extends over 16 amino acids. The V end was cut by 0 bases, the J end by 0 bases, with 6 bases between. The germline gives CDR1 SGHVS, CDR2 FQNEAQ. The CDR3 sequence is CASSLAGASGANVLTF. Here the CDR3 DNA reads TGTGCCAGCAGCTTAGCGGGGGCCTCTGGGGCCAACGTCCTGACTTTC.

The chain carries TRBV29-1 and TRBJ2-1, with TRBD2 matching 14 bases. J lost 6 bases, V lost 7 bases, and 2 bases had no gene match. CDR1 and CDR2 from the germline V gene are SQVTM and ANQGSEA. The CDR3 length is 13 residues. The CDR3 sequence is CSATSGGANEQFF. The CDR3, as DNA: TGCAGCGCGACTAGCGGGGGGGCCAATGAGCAGTTCTTC.

This rearrangement joins TRBV19 to TRBJ2-6; 7 positions agree with TRBD1. V lost 8 bases to trimming and J lost 0 bases; unmatched junction nucleotides: 4. In germline, CDR1 is LNHDA, CDR2 SQIVND (reference sequence). The CDR3 runs 15 residues. The CDR3 sequence is CASLQGISGANVLTF. The CDR3, as DNA: TGTGCCAGTCTACAGGGGATCTCTGGGGCCAACGTCCTGACTTTC.

The chain joins TRBV5-4 to TRBJ2-7; 9 bases are a match to TRBD2. The germline V gene encodes CDR1 SGHNT and CDR2 YYREEE (reference sequence). The CDR3 is made up of 13 amino acids. Losses at the gene ends were 6 bases for V and 2 bases for J; bases not matched to a gene: 3. CDR3 nucleotide sequence: TGTGCCAGCACCGCGGGGGGGGCCTACGAGCAGTACTTC. Translated, it gives CASTAGGAYEQYF.

The chain uses TRBV5-1 and TRBJ2-1; TRBD2 is a possible D gene (5 bases). Trimming cost V 1 base and J 6 bases, with 11 bases left between them. CDR1 is SGHRS, CDR2 YFSETQ, per germline. CDR3 size: 14 residues. The CDR3 region is CASSLRQAGNEQFF. The CDR3 nucleotides are TGCGCCAGCAGCTTGAGGCAGGCGGGCAATGAGCAGTTCTTC.

This rearrangement joins TRBV27 to TRBJ2-3, with TRBD2 matching 7 bases. The germline CDR1 and CDR2 sequences are MNHEY and SMNVEV (reference sequence). This CDR3 spans 13 amino acids. V dropped 8 bases and J dropped 4; count of bases not matched to a gene: 6. The CDR3 is CASGGGGSDTQYF. The CDR3 nucleotides read TGTGCCAGCGGCGGCGGGGGATCAGATACGCAGTATTTT.

The rearrangement joins TRBV11-3 to TRBJ2-1; 15 nucleotides match TRBD2. With 6 bases clipped from V and 0 bases from J, the junction kept 0 bases outside the gene matches. Germline V gives CDR1 SGHNT, CDR2 YENEEA. There are 16 residues in the CDR3. The CDR3 region has the DNA TGTGCCAGCAGGGGACTAGCGGGGGGCTCCTACAATGAGCAGTTCTTC. Amino acids: CASRGLAGGSYNEQFF.

The chain couples TRBV4-3 to TRBJ2-4; the D gene is possibly TRBD2 (5 bases). From germline, CDR1 is LGHNA and CDR2 YSLEER. The CDR3 covers 15 residues. V lost 1 base and J 7 bases, leaving 14 bases between the germline ends. For the CDR3, the DNA is TGCGCCAGCAGCCAAGGGGTATCTAGCCCGAACATTCAGTACTTC. Amino acids: CASSQGVSSPNIQYF.

The V gene is TRBV5-1, the J gene TRBJ1-2, with 11 positions matching TRBD1. The V segment lost 4 bases and the J segment 8 bases; nucleotides outside the gene matches: 10. Germline V gene lookup returns CDR1 SGHRS and CDR2 YFSETQ. CDR3 size: 15 residues. CDR3 amino acids: CASSLGGTGGHGYTF. DNA for the CDR3: TGCGCCAGCAGCCTAGGGGGGACAGGGGGTCACGGCTACACCTTC.

The chain has TRBV11-2 and TRBJ1-6; D ambiguous. Trimming pared 0 bases from V and 10 bases from J, leaving 4 bases between. From germline, CDR1 is SGHAT and CDR2 FQNNGV. CDR3 length equals 12 residues. The CDR3 DNA follows: TGTGCCAGCAGCTTAGATCAATCACCCCTCCACTTT. Translating gives CASSLDQSPLHF.

The V gene is TRBV7-8, the J gene TRBJ1-5; a weak D match, TRBD1 (6 bases). V lost 5 bases and J lost 3, with 20 bases in between. Per the germline V gene, CDR1 is SGHVS and CDR2 is FQNEAQ. The CDR3 has 17 residues. The chain's CDR3 is CASSSRGGGPYNQPQHF. CDR3 nucleotides: TGTGCCAGCAGCAGCCGAGGGGGTGGGCCCTACAATCAGCCCCAGCATTTT.

The chain combines TRBV7-6 with TRBJ2-7; 12 bases are shared with TRBD2. The CDR3 spans 18 residues. CDR1 is SGHVS and CDR2 is FNYEAQ in the germline V gene. The ends lost 2 bases at V and 2 bases at J; junction bases unmatched: 10. CDR3 protein: CASSLRFTGLAGTYEQYF. As DNA, the CDR3 is TGTGCCAGCAGCTTAAGGTTTACAGGACTAGCGGGAACCTACGAGCAGTACTTC.

The chain carries TRBV5-1 and TRBJ2-7; 11 bases align to TRBD2. J lost 3 bases, V lost 4 bases, and 9 bases had no gene match. The CDR3 sequence is 16 residues long. The germline CDR1 and CDR2 sequences are SGHRS and YFSETQ. The CDR3 nucleotides are TGCGCCAGCAGCGAGGGGGGGACTAGCGGTCACTACGAGCAGTACTTC. Residues: CASSEGGTSGHYEQYF.

The CDR3 is CARTRLGMESGTIYF. The CDR3 coding sequence is TGTGCCAGAACTCGGTTAGGGATGGAGAGCGGTACCATATATTTT. V gene TRBV2 combines with J gene TRBJ1-3; D gene uncertain. The V end was cut by 9 bases, the J end by 10 bases, with 25 bases between. Per the germline V gene, CDR1 is SNHLY and CDR2 is FYNNEI. This CDR3 spans 15 amino acids.

The chain is built from TRBV18 and TRBJ2-3; 9 nucleotides align to TRBD1. Germline assignment: CDR1 KGHSH and CDR2 LQKENI. CDR3 length: 15 amino acids. V was clipped by 4 bases and J by 2 bases; unmatched bases: 4. The CDR3 region is CASSQQGALTDTQYF. CDR3 nucleotides: TGTGCCAGCTCACAACAGGGGGCCCTCACAGATACGCAGTATTTT.

The V gene is TRBV4-1, the J gene TRBJ2-7; TRBD2 might be the D (6 bases). Germline loops: CDR1 MGHRA, CDR2 YSYEKL. Deletions cut 8 bases from V and 3 bases from J, with 20 bases between. This CDR3 is 15 amino acids long. The CDR3 DNA reads TGCGCCAGCTTGCCAGCCCCGGGGGTCGGCTACGAGCAGTACTTC. It codes for CASLPAPGVGYEQYF.

The chain links TRBV2 to TRBJ1-3; 10 bases line up with TRBD1. CDR1 is SNHLY and CDR2 is FYNNEI in the germline V gene. This CDR3 is 19 amino acids long. Trimming cost V 0 bases and J 1 base; bases outside gene matches: 9. The CDR3 is CASSEALYADRGSGNTIYF. The CDR3 nucleotides are TGTGCCAGCAGTGAAGCGCTTTACGCGGACAGGGGGTCTGGAAACACCATATATTTT.

V is TRBV6-5 and J is TRBJ2-3; TRBD1 aligns across 7 bases. The CDR3 has 14 residues. CDR1 and CDR2 (germline): MNHEY, SVGAGI. J lost 0 bases, V lost 7 bases, and 4 bases had no gene match. This chain's CDR3 is CASKTGLSTDTQYF. CDR3 coding DNA: TGTGCCAGCAAGACAGGGCTTAGCACAGATACGCAGTATTTT.

V and J are TRBV2 and TRBJ2-7; 10 bases fit TRBD2. Germline trimming cut 3 bases from V and 1 base from J; bases unmatched to any gene: 0. Germline V gene sequence: CDR1 SNHLY, CDR2 FYNNEI. The CDR3 totals 14 residues. The CDR3 DNA reads as TGTGCCAGCAGTGAGACTAGCGGGTCCTACGAGCAGTACTTC. It yields the protein CASSETSGSYEQYF.